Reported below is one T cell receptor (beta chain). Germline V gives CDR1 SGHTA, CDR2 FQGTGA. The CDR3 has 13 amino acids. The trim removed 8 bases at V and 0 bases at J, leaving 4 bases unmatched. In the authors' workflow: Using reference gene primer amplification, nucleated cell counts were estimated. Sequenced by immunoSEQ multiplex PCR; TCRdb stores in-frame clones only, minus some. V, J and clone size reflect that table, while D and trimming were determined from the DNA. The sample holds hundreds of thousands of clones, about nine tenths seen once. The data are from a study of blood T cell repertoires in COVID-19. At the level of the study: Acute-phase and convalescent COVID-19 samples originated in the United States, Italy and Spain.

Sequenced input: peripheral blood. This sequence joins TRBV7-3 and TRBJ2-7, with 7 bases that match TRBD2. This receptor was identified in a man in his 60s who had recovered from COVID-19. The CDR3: CASARGSSYEQYF. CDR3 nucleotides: TGTGCCAGCGCGCGGGGGAGCTCCTACGAGCAGTACTTC.